The source of this T cell receptor beta chain is a study of a mutant IDH1 vaccine in newly diagnosed glioma. Study as a whole: Antecedent treatment encompassed radiotherapy, temozolomide, or their combination; the majority received both.

Time point in this sample: baseline, week 1 (first vaccination visit). The treatment here: pre-vaccination baseline after standard-of-care therapy. Sequencing was performed with immunoSEQ multiplex PCR; in TCRdb, only in-frame clones are kept and a portion is missing. Here the sample spans around 37,000 clones, around four fifths being singletons. Per the germline V gene, CDR1 is SGHRS and CDR2 is YFSETQ. V shed 4 bases and J 5 bases; nucleotides not matched to a gene: 6. The CDR3 extends over 14 amino acids. This TCR was sampled from a middle-aged man with glioma. Some clones in this sample may be carry-over from other donors' samples. The starting material was PBMCs, obtained from a glioma patient treated with radiotherapy, temozolomide or both. The chain couples TRBV5-1 to TRBJ2-1; 7 bases match TRBD1. The CDR3 loop is CASSAWDSDNEQFF. CDR3 coding DNA: TGCGCCAGCAGCGCATGGGACAGCGACAATGAGCAGTTCTTC.